A single T cell receptor beta chain is shown here with its context. Antigen specificity is unknown. The junction and the germline gene differ at one end; a read error may be behind it. TCRdb processed the reads anew with MiXCR; each CDR3 protein has one entry. Among approximately 500,000 distinct CDR3 sequences, about 33% were seen once, and the ten largest hold about 17%. The sample belongs to a study of T cell repertoires in cytomegalovirus infection. The CDR3 sequence is 11 residues long. CDR1 and CDR2 from the germline V gene are MDHEN and SYDVKM. Sequences were derived from cultured PBMCs, sampled from culture after CMV antigen stimulation. The receptor was isolated from a human donor in good health (CMV status not recorded). Some clones in this sample may be carry-over from other donors' samples. V gene TRBV28 combines with J gene TRBJ2-7, with D possibly TRBD2 on 6 matching bases. The CDR3 loop is CASSLRGRSGF. CDR3 sequence (DNA): TGTGCCAGCAGTTTACGTGGGAGGTCCGGTTTC.